This TCR beta chain was sequenced in a study of blood T cells in healthy people across ages. Notes on the study in general: Investigators treated diversity estimates from one million T cells as underestimates.

In its sample, this clonotype was seen a few times. The antigen remains unidentified. CDR3 length equals 20 residues. Germline trimming cut 6 bases from V and 4 bases from J; bases unmatched to any gene: 22. The germline V gene has CDR1 LNHNV and CDR2 YYDKDF (reference sequence). A second roughly 6 to 11 cycle PCR used barcoded and J-beta primers. TCRdb re-analysed the 5' RACE reads in MiXCR, keeping a single row per CDR3 protein. The profile shows 750,000 to 1,000,000 distinct CDR3 sequences, 25% to 30% of them singletons. The sample also formed part of further work on T cells of mothers and their children.

The V call is TRBV15, the J call TRBJ2-1, with 9 bases aligning to TRBD2. Sequencing was done on a sample of blood. The sequence derives from a woman aged 40 to 50 in good health. The CDR3 DNA sequence: TGTGCCACCAGGCAAGGTTACGTCCCCGGGTGGACTAGCGAGTACAATGAGCAGTTCTTC. It translates to CATRQGYVPGWTSEYNEQFF.